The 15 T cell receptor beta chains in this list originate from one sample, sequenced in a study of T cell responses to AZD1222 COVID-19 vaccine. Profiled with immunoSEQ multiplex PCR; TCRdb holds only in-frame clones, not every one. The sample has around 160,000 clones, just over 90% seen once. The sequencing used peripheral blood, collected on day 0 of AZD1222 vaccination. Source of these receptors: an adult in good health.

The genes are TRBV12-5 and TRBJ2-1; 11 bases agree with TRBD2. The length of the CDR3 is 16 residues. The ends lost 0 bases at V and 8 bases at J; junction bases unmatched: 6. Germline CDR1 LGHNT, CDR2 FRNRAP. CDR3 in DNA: TGTGCTAGTGGTTTGGTACTTACTAGCGGGAGCGATGAGCAGTTCTTC. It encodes CASGLVLTSGSDEQFF.

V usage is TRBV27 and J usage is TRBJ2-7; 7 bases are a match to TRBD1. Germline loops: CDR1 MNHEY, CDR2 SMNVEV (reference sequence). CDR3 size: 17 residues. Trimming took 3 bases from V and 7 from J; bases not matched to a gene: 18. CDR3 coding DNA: TGTGCCAGCAGTTTCTTTAGATGGCAGGGGGTCCTCAGGGAGCAGTACTTC. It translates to CASSFFRWQGVLREQYF.

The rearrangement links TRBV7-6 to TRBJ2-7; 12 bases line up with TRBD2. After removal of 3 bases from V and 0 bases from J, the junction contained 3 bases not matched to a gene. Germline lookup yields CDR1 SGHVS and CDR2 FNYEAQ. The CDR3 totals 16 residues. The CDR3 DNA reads TGTGCCAGCAGCTTTTCTAGCGGGGGGGCCTCCTACGAGCAGTACTTC. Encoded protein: CASSFSSGGASYEQYF.

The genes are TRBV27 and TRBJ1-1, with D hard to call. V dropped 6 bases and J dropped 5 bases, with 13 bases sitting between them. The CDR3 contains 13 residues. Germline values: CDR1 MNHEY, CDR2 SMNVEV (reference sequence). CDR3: CASSHVGGTEAFF. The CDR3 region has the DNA TGTGCCAGCAGCCACGTTGGTGGGACTGAAGCTTTCTTT.

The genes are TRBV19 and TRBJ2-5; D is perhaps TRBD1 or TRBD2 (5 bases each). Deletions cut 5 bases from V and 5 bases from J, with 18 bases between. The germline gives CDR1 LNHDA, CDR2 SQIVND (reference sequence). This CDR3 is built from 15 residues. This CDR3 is CASSSAGTTRETQYF. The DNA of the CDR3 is TGTGCCAGTAGTTCAGCAGGGACCACGCGGGAGACCCAGTACTTC.

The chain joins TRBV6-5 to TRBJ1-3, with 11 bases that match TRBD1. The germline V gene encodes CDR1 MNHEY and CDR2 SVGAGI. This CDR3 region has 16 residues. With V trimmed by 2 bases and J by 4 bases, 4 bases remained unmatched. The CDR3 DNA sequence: TGTGCCAGCAGTTACGGGACAGGGGGTTCAGGAAACACCATATATTTT. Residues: CASSYGTGGSGNTIYF.

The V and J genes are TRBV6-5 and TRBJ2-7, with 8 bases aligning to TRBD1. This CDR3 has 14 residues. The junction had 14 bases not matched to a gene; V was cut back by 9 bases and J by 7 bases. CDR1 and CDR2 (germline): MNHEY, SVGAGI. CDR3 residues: CARKKPGQVFEQYF. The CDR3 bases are TGTGCCAGAAAAAAACCGGGACAGGTCTTTGAGCAGTACTTC.

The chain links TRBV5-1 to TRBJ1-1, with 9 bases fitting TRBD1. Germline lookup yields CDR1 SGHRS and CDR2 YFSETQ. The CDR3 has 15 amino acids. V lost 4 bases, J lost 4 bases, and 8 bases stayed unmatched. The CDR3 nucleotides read TGCGCCAGCAGCCAAATACAGGGGGCGCCCACTGAAGCTTTCTTT. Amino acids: CASSQIQGAPTEAFF.

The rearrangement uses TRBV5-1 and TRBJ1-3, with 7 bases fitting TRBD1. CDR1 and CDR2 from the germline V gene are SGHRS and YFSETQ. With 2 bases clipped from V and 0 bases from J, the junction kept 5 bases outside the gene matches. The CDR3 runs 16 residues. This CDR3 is CASSFTGAPSGNTIYF. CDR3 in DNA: TGCGCCAGCAGCTTCACAGGGGCCCCCTCTGGAAACACCATATATTTT.

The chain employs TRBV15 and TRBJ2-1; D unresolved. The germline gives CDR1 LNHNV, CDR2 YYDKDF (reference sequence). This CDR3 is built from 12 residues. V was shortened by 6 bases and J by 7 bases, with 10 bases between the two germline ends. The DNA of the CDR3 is TGTGCCACCAGGACGAGTAGAAATGAGCAGTTCTTC. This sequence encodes CATRTSRNEQFF.

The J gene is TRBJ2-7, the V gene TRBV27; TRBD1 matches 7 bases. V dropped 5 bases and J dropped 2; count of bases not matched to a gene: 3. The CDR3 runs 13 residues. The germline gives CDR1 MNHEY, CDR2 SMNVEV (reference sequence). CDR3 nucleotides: TGTGCCAGCAGTCCCACAGGGGCCTACGAGCAGTACTTC. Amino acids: CASSPTGAYEQYF.

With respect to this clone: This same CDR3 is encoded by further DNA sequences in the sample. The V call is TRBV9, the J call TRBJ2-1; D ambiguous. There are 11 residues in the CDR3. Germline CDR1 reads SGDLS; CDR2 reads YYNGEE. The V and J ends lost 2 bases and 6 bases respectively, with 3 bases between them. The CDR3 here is CASSVSNEQFF. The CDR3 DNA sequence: TGTGCCAGCAGCGTCTCCAATGAGCAGTTCTTC. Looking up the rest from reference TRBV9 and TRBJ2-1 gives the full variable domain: DSGVTQTPKHLITATGQRVTLRCSPRSGDLSVYWYQQSLDQGLQFLIQYYNGEERAKGNILERFSAQQFPDLHSELNLSSLELGDSALYFCASSVSNEQFFGPGTRLTVL.

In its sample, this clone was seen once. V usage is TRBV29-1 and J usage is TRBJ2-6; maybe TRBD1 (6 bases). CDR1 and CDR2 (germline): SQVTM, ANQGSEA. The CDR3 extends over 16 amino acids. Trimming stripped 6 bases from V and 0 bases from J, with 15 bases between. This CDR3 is CSVTTGTNSGANVLTF. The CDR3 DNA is TGCAGCGTAACAACAGGGACAAACTCTGGGGCCAACGTCCTGACTTTC.

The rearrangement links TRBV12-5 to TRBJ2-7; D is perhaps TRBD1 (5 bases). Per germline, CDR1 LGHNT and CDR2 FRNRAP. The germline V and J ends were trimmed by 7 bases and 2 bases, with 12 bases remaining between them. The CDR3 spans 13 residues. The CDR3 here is CASASTTAYEQYF. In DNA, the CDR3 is TGTGCTAGTGCCTCAACGACAGCCTACGAGCAGTACTTC.

The CDR3 DNA reads TGCGCCAGCAGCTCTTTTGATGGAAACACCATATATTTT. Translation gives CASSSFDGNTIYF. The rearrangement links TRBV5-1 to TRBJ1-3; no firm D call. With 3 bases removed from V and 3 bases from J, the gap between germline ends came to 7 bases. The germline gives CDR1 SGHRS, CDR2 YFSETQ. CDR3 length: 13 residues.